This record looks at one T cell receptor (beta chain) sequence and its context. Its target is not known. As for the donors, each was a healthy bone marrow donor. Use of 60 Vbeta and 13 Jbeta primers characterized the PCR. Measured with immunoSEQ multiplex PCR; TCRdb has only the in-frame clones, and not every one. This table holds roughly 150,000 clones, around 76% found once. CDR3 length equals 11 residues. Germline lookup yields CDR1 SNHLY and CDR2 FYNNEI. Between the trimmed V and J ends, which lost 8 bases and 13 bases, there was a span of 16 bases. The entry originates in a study of cytomegalovirus exposure and HLA in healthy donors. Broader study findings: Exclusion as indistinguishable affected some V segments, including TRBV6-2 and TRBV6-3. Donor immune exposure was known only as CMV serostatus. In a later analysis, compared with equally common non-associated chains, HLA-associated beta chains were more expanded.

The rearrangement joins TRBV2 to TRBJ2-3; TRBD1 might be the D (6 bases). The source material was PBMCs. This clonotype was sampled from a woman in her forties in good health and CMV-seronegative. CDR3 region: CASDPGEKEYF. The CDR3 nucleotides read TGTGCCAGCGATCCAGGGGAAAAGGAGTATTTT.